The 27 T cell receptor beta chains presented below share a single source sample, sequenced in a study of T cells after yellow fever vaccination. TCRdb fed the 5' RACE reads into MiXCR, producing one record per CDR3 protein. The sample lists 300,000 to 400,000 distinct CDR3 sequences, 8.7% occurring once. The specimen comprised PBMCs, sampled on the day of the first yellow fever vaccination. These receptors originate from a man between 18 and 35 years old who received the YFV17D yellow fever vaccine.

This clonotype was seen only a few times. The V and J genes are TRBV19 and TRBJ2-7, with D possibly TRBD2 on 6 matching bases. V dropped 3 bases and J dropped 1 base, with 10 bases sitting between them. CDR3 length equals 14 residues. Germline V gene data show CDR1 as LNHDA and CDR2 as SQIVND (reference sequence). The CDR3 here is CASSMSGESYEQYV. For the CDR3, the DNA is TGTGCCAGTAGTATGTCGGGGGAATCCTACGAGCAGTACGTC.

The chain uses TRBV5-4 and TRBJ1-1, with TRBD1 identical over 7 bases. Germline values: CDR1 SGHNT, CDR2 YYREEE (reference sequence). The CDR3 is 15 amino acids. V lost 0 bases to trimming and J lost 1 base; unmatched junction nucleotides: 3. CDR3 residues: CASSLGGGENTEAFF. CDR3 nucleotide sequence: TGTGCCAGCAGCTTGGGAGGGGGCGAGAACACTGAAGCTTTCTTT. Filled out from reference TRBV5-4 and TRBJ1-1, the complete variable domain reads ETGVTQSPTHLIKTRGQQVTLRCSSQSGHNTVSWYQQALGQGPQFIFQYYREEENGRGNFPPRFSGLQFPNYSSELNVNALELDDSALYLCASSLGGGENTEAFFGQGTRLTVV.

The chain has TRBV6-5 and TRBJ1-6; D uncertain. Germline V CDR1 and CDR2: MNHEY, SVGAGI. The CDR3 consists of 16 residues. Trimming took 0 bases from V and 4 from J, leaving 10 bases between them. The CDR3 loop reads CASSYSRPEYNSPLHF. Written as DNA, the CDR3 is TGTGCCAGCAGTTACTCCAGACCGGAATATAATTCACCCCTCCACTTT.

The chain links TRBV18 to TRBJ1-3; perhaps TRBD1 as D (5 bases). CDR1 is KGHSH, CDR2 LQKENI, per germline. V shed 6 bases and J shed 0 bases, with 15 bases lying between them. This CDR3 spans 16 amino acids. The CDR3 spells CASSTLRDLSGNTIYF. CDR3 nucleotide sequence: TGTGCCAGCTCGACCCTCCGGGACCTCTCTGGAAACACCATATATTTT. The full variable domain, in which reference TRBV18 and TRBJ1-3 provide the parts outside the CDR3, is NAGVMQNPRHLVRRRGQEARLRCSPMKGHSHVYWYRQLPEEGLKFMVYLQKENIIDESGMPKERFSAEFPKEGPSILRIQQVVRGDSAAYFCASSTLRDLSGNTIYFGEGSWLTVV.

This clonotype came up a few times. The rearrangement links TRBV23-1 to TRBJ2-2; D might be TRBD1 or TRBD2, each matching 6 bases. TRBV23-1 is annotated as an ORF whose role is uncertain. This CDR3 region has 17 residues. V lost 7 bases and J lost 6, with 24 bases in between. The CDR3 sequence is CASIVGPSGANAGELFF. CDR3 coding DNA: TGCGCCAGCATTGTAGGGCCCTCGGGGGCAAACGCCGGGGAGCTGTTTTTT.

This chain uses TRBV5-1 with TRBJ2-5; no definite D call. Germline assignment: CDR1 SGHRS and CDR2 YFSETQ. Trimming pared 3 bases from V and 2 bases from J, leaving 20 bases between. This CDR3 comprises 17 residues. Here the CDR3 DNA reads TGCGCCAGCAGCTCCCGGCCCGCGGAAGGATATCAAGAGACCCAGTACTTC. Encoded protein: CASSSRPAEGYQETQYF.

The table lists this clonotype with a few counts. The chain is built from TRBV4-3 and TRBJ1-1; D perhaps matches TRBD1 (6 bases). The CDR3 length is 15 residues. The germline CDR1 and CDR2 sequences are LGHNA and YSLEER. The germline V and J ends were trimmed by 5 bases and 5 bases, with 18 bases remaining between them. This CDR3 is CASSKQGAVGTEAFF. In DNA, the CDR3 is TGCGCCAGCAGCAAACAGGGTGCGGTTGGGACTGAAGCTTTCTTT.

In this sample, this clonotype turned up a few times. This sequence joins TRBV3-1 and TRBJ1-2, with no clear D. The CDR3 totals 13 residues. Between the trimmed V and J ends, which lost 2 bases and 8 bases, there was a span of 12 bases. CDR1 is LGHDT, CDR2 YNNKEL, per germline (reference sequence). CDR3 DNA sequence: TGTGCCAGCAGCCAATTCGATCGAGAAGGCTACACCTTC. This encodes CASSQFDREGYTF. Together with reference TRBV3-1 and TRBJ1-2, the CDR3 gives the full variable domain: DTAVSQTPKYLVTQMGNDKSIKCEQNLGHDTMYWYKQDSKKFLKIMFSYNNKELIINETVPNRFSPKSPDKAHLNLHINSLELGDSAVYFCASSQFDREGYTFGSGTRLTVV.

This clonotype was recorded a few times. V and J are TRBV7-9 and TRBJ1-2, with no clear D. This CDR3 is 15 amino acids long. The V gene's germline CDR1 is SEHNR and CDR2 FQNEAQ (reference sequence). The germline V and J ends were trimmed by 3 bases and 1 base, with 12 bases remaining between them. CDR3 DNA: TGTGCCAGCAGCTTTCCTCCCCATATTAACTATGGCTACACCTTC. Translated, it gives CASSFPPHINYGYTF.

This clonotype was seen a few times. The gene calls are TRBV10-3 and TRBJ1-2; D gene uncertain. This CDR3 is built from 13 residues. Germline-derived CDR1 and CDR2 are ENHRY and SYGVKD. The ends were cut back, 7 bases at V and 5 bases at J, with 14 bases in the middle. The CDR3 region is CAINGDGVYGYTF. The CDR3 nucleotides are TGTGCCATCAACGGGGATGGCGTGTATGGCTACACCTTC.

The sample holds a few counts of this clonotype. In DNA form, the CDR3 reads TGTGCCAGCAGTTATTACCGCATTACCTCCTACAATGAGCAGTTCTTC. Translated: CASSYYRITSYNEQFF. The chain has TRBV6-5 and TRBJ2-1, with D unresolved. V dropped 3 bases and J dropped 0 bases, with 12 bases sitting between them. The CDR3 is 16 residues long. The germline gives CDR1 MNHEY, CDR2 SVGAGI.

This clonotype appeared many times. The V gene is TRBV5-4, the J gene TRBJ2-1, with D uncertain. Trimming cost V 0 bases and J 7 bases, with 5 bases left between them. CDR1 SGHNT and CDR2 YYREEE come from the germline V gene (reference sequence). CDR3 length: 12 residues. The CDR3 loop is CASSLVANEQFF. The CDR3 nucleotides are TGTGCCAGCAGCTTGGTGGCGAATGAGCAGTTCTTC. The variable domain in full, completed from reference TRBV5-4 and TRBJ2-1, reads ETGVTQSPTHLIKTRGQQVTLRCSSQSGHNTVSWYQQALGQGPQFIFQYYREEENGRGNFPPRFSGLQFPNYSSELNVNALELDDSALYLCASSLVANEQFFGPGTRLTVL.

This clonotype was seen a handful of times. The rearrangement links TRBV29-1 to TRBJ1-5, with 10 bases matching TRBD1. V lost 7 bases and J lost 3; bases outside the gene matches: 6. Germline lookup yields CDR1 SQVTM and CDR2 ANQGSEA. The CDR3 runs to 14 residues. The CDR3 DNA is TGCAGCGCTCTGACAGGGGGCTTCAATCAGCCCCAGCATTTT. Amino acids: CSALTGGFNQPQHF.

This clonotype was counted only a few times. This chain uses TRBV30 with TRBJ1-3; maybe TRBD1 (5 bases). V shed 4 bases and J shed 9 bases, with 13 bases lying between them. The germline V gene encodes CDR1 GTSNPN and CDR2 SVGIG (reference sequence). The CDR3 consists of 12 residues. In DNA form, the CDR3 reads TGTGCCTGGACCCGGGACGAGGGCACCATATATTTT. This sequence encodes CAWTRDEGTIYF.

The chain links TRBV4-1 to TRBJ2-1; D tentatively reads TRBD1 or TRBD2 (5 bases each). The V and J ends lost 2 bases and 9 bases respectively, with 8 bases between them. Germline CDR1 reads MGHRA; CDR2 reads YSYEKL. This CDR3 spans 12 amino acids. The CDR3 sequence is CASSQPGPEQFF. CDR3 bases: TGCGCCAGCAGCCAACCGGGACCTGAGCAGTTCTTC.

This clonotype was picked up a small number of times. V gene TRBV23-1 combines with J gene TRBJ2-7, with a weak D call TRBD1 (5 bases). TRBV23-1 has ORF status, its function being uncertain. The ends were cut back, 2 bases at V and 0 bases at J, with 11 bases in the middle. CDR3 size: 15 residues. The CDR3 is CASSQKVDSSYEQYF. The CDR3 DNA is TGCGCCAGCAGTCAAAAGGTTGACAGCTCCTACGAGCAGTACTTC.

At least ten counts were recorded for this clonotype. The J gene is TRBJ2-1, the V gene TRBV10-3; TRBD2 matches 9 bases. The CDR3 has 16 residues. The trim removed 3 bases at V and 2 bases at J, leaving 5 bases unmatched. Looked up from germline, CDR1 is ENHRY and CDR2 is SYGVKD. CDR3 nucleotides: TGTGCCATCAGTGAAAGTAGCGGGGGAACCTACAATGAGCAGTTCTTC. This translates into CAISESSGGTYNEQFF.

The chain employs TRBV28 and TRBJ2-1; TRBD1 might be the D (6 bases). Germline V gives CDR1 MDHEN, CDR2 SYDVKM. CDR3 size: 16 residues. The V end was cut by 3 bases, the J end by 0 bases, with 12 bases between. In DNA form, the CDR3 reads TGTGCCAGCAGTTTTACCGCAGGGGCCTCCTACAATGAGCAGTTCTTC. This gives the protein CASSFTAGASYNEQFF.

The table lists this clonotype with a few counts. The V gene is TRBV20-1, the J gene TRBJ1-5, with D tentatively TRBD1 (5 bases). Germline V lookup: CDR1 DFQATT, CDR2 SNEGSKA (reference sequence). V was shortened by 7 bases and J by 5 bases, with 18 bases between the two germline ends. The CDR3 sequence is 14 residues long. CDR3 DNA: TGCAGTGTTATACATCGGACATTTGATCAGCCCCAGCATTTT. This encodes CSVIHRTFDQPQHF.

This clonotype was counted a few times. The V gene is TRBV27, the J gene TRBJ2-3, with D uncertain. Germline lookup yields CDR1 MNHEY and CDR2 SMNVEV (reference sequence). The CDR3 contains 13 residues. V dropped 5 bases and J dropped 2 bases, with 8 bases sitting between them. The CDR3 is CASSNGPTDTQYF. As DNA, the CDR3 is TGTGCCAGCAGTAACGGGCCCACAGATACGCAGTATTTT.

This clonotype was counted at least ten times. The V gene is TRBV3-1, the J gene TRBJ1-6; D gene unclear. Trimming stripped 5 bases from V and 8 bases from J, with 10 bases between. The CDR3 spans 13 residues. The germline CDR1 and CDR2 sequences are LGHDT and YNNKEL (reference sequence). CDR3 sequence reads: CASSSQRYSPLHF. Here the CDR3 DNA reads TGTGCCAGCAGCTCTCAACGGTATTCACCCCTCCACTTT.

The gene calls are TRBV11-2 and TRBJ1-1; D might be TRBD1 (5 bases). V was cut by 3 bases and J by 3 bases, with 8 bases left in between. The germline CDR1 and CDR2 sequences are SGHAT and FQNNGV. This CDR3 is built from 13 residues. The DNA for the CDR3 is TGTGCCAGCAGCTTCCAGGGTGACACTGAAGCTTTCTTT. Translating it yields CASSFQGDTEAFF.

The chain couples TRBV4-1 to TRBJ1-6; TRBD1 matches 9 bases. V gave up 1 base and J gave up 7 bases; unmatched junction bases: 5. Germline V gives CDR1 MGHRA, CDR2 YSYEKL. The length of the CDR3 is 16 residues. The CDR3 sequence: CASSQVGQGVNSPLHF. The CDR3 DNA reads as TGCGCCAGCAGCCAAGTGGGACAGGGCGTAAATTCACCCCTCCACTTT.

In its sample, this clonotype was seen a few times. The CDR3 DNA sequence: TGCGCCAGCAGCTACCCCGCAGATACGCAGTATTTT. Its translation: CASSYPADTQYF. This chain joins TRBV5-1 and TRBJ2-3; unclear D gene. From germline, CDR1 is SGHRS and CDR2 YFSETQ. V was trimmed by 3 bases and J by 4 bases, leaving 6 bases between them. The CDR3 totals 12 residues.

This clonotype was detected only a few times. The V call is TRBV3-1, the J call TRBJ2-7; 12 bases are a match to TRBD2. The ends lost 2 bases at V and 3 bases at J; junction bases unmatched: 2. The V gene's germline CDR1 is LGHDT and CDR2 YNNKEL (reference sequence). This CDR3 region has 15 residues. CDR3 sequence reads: CASSQLAGGHYEQYV. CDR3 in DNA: TGTGCCAGCAGCCAACTAGCGGGGGGGCACTACGAGCAGTACGTC.

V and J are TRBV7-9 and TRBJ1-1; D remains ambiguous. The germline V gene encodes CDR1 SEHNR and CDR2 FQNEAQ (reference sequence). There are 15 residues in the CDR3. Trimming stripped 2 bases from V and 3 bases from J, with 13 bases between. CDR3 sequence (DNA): TGTGCCAGCAGCTTACGGCGTGGGGTGGACACTGAAGCTTTCTTT. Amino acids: CASSLRRGVDTEAFF.

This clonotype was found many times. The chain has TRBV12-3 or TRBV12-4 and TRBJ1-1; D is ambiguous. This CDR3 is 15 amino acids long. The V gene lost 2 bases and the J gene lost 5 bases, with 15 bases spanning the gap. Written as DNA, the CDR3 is TGTGCCAGCAGTTTACAGTCCGGGCTTCGGACTGAAGCTTTCTTT. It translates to CASSLQSGLRTEAFF.